These 16 T cell receptor beta chains originate from one sample sequenced in a study of early T cells in non-severe SARS-CoV-2 infection. TCRdb independently ran MiXCR on the 5' RACE reads; one entry per CDR3 protein. The sample lists about 30,000 distinct CDR3 sequences, over 6.5% occurring once. Sequencing input: whole blood. All receptors come from an adult who was a healthcare worker with PCR-confirmed SARS-CoV-2 infection or an uninfected control (not recorded which).

This clonotype was counted at least ten times. This rearrangement joins TRBV7-2 to TRBJ2-1; the D gene is possibly TRBD2 (6 bases). Between the trimmed V and J ends, which lost 3 bases and 10 bases, there was a span of 13 bases. Germline assignment: CDR1 SGHTA and CDR2 FQGNSA. The CDR3 is made up of 13 amino acids. As DNA, the CDR3 is TGTGCCAGCAGCTTTCTACGGGGAGGCGAGCAGTTCTTC. Amino acid sequence: CASSFLRGGEQFF.

This clonotype has more than one count but fewer than ten. The rearrangement uses TRBV11-2 and TRBJ2-2; the D gene is possibly TRBD2 (5 bases). Germline V gene sequence: CDR1 SGHAT, CDR2 FQNNGV. V lost 3 bases, J lost 4 bases, and 9 bases lay in between. CDR3 length: 14 residues. The CDR3 DNA is TGTGCCAGCAGCTTCGGGGTCCGCACCGGGGAGCTGTTTTTT. It yields the protein CASSFGVRTGELFF.

This clonotype has a count of ten or more. The chain links TRBV30 to TRBJ1-3; D is unresolved. CDR1 is GTSNPN and CDR2 is SVGIG in the germline V gene (reference sequence). Trimming took off 0 bases at V and 2 bases at J, with 11 bases between the two ends. The CDR3 is 15 residues long. CDR3 residues: CAWSVSGRTGNTIYF. The CDR3 DNA reads TGTGCCTGGAGTGTTTCGGGCAGGACTGGAAACACCATATATTTT.

This clonotype has ten or more counts. This chain joins TRBV18 and TRBJ1-1; D might be TRBD1 (5 bases). This CDR3 spans 14 amino acids. CDR1 is KGHSH, CDR2 LQKENI, per germline. V was trimmed by 1 base and J by 0 bases, leaving 6 bases between them. The CDR3 sequence: CASSPRQMNTEAFF. CDR3 nucleotides: TGTGCCAGCTCACCACGACAGATGAACACTGAAGCTTTCTTT.

This clonotype was observed many times. The chain employs TRBV18 and TRBJ2-1; 8 bases map to TRBD1. The CDR3 is made up of 17 amino acids. CDR1 and CDR2 (germline): KGHSH, LQKENI. V lost 2 bases to trimming and J lost 4 bases; unmatched junction nucleotides: 10. The CDR3 DNA reads as TGTGCCAGCTCACCATCTCCTCCCCGGACAGGGTACAATGAGCAGTTCTTC. Encoded protein: CASSPSPPRTGYNEQFF.

In regard to this clonotype: A much bigger clone sits one base away, suggesting this may be a read error. The V call is TRBV18, the J call TRBJ2-7, with TRBD2 as a possible D gene (6 bases). Germline assignment: CDR1 KGHSH and CDR2 LQKENI. There are 16 residues in the CDR3. The chain's CDR3 is CVSSPINIGSSYEQYF. DNA of the CDR3: TGTGTCAGCTCACCAATTAACATCGGGAGCTCCTACGAGCAGTACTTC.

This clonotype was detected many times. The CDR3 loop is CASSLGTTVKFF. The CDR3 nucleotides read TGTGCCAGCAGCCTCGGGACTACCGTGAAGTTCTTC. The chain couples TRBV11-2 to TRBJ2-1; 7 nucleotides align to TRBD2. The germline V gene has CDR1 SGHAT and CDR2 FQNNGV. The CDR3 length is 12 residues. Trimming cost V 5 bases and J 14 bases; bases outside gene matches: 9.

This clonotype appeared many times. This rearrangement joins TRBV7-9 to TRBJ2-1; TRBD2 might be the D (5 bases). Germline values: CDR1 SEHNR, CDR2 FQNEAQ (reference sequence). This CDR3 has 16 amino acids. Trimming pared 1 base from V and 9 bases from J, leaving 19 bases between. DNA of the CDR3: TGTGCCAGCAGCTTAGAGTTTGTGGGAGAGGGATTTGAGCAGTTCTTC. It encodes CASSLEFVGEGFEQFF.

This clonotype occurred many times. The genes are TRBV28 and TRBJ2-5; 7 bases match TRBD1. The trim removed 5 bases at V and 3 bases at J, leaving 9 bases unmatched. CDR1 and CDR2 (germline): MDHEN, SYDVKM. The CDR3 totals 15 residues. This CDR3 reads CASSRVDRVEETQYF. DNA of the CDR3: TGTGCCAGCAGTCGCGTCGACAGGGTGGAAGAGACCCAGTACTTC.

This clonotype has ten or more counts. The chain joins TRBV4-1 to TRBJ2-4; 7 bases match TRBD2. This CDR3 is built from 17 residues. V was clipped by 1 base and J by 8 bases; unmatched bases: 14. The germline gives CDR1 MGHRA, CDR2 YSYEKL. CDR3 nucleotides: TGCGCCAGCAGCCAAGCCGCTATGCAGGGACTACAGGACATTCAGTACTTC. Its translation: CASSQAAMQGLQDIQYF.

This clonotype was recorded many times. The chain combines TRBV20-1 with TRBJ2-7; TRBD2 matches at 9 bases. Trimming took 3 bases from V and 5 from J; bases not matched to a gene: 14. CDR1 DFQATT and CDR2 SNEGSKA come from the germline V gene (reference sequence). This CDR3 is 16 amino acids long. CDR3 sequence: CSARTPFGTSIHEQYF. The CDR3 DNA sequence: TGCAGTGCTAGGACCCCTTTTGGGACTAGCATCCACGAGCAGTACTTC.

The table lists this clonotype with a few counts. The genes are TRBV30 and TRBJ1-3; the D gene is possibly TRBD1 (5 bases). The germline V and J ends were trimmed by 1 base and 9 bases, with 10 bases remaining between them. Germline V CDR1 and CDR2: GTSNPN, SVGIG (reference sequence). CDR3 length equals 12 residues. Here the CDR3 DNA reads TGTGCCTGGAGTGAACAGGCGAGCACCATATATTTT. Translated: CAWSEQASTIYF. The full variable domain, its missing parts supplied by reference TRBV30 and TRBJ1-3, is SQTIHQWPATLVQPVGSPLSLECTVEGTSNPNLYWYRQAAGRGLQLLFYSVGIGQISSEVPQNLSASRPQDRQFILSSKKLLLSDSGFYLCAWSEQASTIYFGEGSWLTVV.

This clonotype was seen ten or more times. This rearrangement joins TRBV6-2 or TRBV6-3 to TRBJ1-1, with 7 bases that match TRBD1. Germline lookup yields CDR1 MNHEY and CDR2 SVGEGT. The trim removed 6 bases at V and 4 bases at J, leaving 8 bases unmatched. The CDR3 covers 14 residues. This CDR3 is CASRPRAGGTEAFF. In DNA, the CDR3 is TGTGCCAGCAGACCCCGGGCAGGGGGCACTGAAGCTTTCTTT.

In its sample, this clonotype was seen many times. The chain couples TRBV30 to TRBJ1-1; the D is unclear. The CDR3 spans 13 residues. Germline loops: CDR1 GTSNPN, CDR2 SVGIG (reference sequence). Trimming stripped 2 bases from V and 1 base from J, with 8 bases between. The CDR3 region has the DNA TGTGCCTGGAGTTTAGAGCAGAACACTGAAGCTTTCTTT. Amino acid sequence: CAWSLEQNTEAFF.

This clonotype was detected many times. This sequence joins TRBV30 and TRBJ1-1; D is unresolved. There are 13 residues in the CDR3. The germline V and J ends were trimmed by 2 bases and 0 bases, with 7 bases remaining between them. CDR1 is GTSNPN, CDR2 SVGIG, per germline (reference sequence). The CDR3 is CAWSLILNTEAFF. The DNA for the CDR3 is TGTGCCTGGAGTCTGATACTGAACACTGAAGCTTTCTTT.

This chain joins TRBV28 and TRBJ2-1, with 11 bases lining up with TRBD2. Trimming removed 3 bases from V and 5 bases from J; junction bases left unmatched: 6. In germline, CDR1 is MDHEN, CDR2 SYDVKM. This CDR3 comprises 16 residues. CDR3 protein: CASSLSGTSGHNEQFF. The CDR3 bases are TGTGCCAGCAGTTTGTCCGGGACTAGCGGCCACAATGAGCAGTTCTTC.